What follows is one T cell receptor (beta chain) and its context. What this receptor recognizes is not known. The input lacks base qualities; no much larger clone sits a single base away. The data were taken from a study of T cell changes during pregnancy in multiple sclerosis (dated by TCRdb to the late 2010s). In terms of the full investigation: Changes in the T cell repertoire over the course of pregnancy were examined in this study in women with multiple sclerosis.

Unmatched junction bases come to 11, with V trimmed by 5 bases and J by 6 bases. Based on the germline V gene, the CDR1 and CDR2 sequences are SNHLY and FYNNEI. Taken from cysteine to phenylalanine, the CDR3 has 16 residues. Of all the DNA, just the CDR3 is kept, 48 bases in frame from base 1. The receptor library was made with the immunoSEQ multiplex PCR assay. TCRdb took this table from immuneACCESS and kept in-frame rearrangements with V and J called. Such tables lack part of the clones; where checked against another copy, unresolved V genes explain under half of the gap, and the rest is unexplained. The sample table shows over 80,000 clones, and roughly 93% are seen once. About 1.3% of the sample is held by the ten biggest clonotypes.

The material was peripheral blood, obtained in the third trimester of pregnancy. The clonotype comes from a female donor in good health, enrolled as a control in a pregnancy study. The rearrangement joined TRBV2 to TRBJ2-7, with 12 bases matching TRBD1. DNA sequence: TGTGCCAGCAGTCCTCCGGGACAGGGGGCTATGGGCGAGCAGTACTTC. Translation gives CASSPPGQGAMGEQYF.